This T cell receptor (beta chain) was captured by sequencing in a study of blood T cell repertoires in COVID-19. Study-level background: Acute and convalescent COVID-19 samples came from the United States, Italy and Spain. Nucleic acid was either cDNA or gDNA, and it came from T cells, B-cell-depleted T cells, or PBMCs.

Germline values: CDR1 SGHRS, CDR2 YFSETQ. Between the trimmed V and J ends, which lost 0 bases and 0 bases, there was a span of 7 bases. The CDR3 extends over 14 amino acids. Authors' analysis steps: Amplification with reference gene primers provided the estimates of nucleated cell counts. Measured with immunoSEQ multiplex PCR; TCRdb has only the in-frame clones, and not every one. That table furnishes V, J and clone size, whereas the DNA furnished D and trimming. The repertoire consists of under 150,000 clones, with around 88% occurring once and the leading ten covering around 28%. The gene calls are TRBV5-1 and TRBJ2-7; D might be TRBD1 (6 bases). The receptor comes from a human donor in a cohort sampled during active COVID-19. Material: peripheral blood. The CDR3 is CASSLADSSYEQYF. The DNA for the CDR3 is TGCGCCAGCAGCTTGGCGGACAGCTCCTACGAGCAGTACTTC. Full variable domain (remainder filled in from reference TRBV5-1 and TRBJ2-7): KAGVTQTPRYLIKTRGQQVTLSCSPISGHRSVSWYQQTPGQGLQFLFEYFSETQRNKGNFPGRFSGRQFSNSRSEMNVSTLELGDSALYLCASSLADSSYEQYFGPGTRLTVT.